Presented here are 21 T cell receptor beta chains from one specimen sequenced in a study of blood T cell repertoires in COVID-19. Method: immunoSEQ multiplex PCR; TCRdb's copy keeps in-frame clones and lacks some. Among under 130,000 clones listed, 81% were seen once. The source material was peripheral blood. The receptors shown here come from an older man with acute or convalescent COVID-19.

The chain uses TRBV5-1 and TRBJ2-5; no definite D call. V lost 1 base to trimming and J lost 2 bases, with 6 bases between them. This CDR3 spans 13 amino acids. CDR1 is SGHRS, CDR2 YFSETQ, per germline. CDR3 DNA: TGCGCCAGCAGCTTGATCATTCAAGAGACCCAGTACTTC. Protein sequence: CASSLIIQETQYF.

Written as DNA, the CDR3 is TGTGCCAGCAGTCAAACAGGGGGGGCTAATGAAAAACTGTTTTTT. Protein product: CASSQTGGANEKLFF. This rearrangement joins TRBV7-3 to TRBJ1-4; TRBD1 matches 8 bases. J was trimmed by 3 bases and V by 6 bases; bases with no gene match: 6. The CDR3 totals 15 residues. Per germline, CDR1 SGHTA and CDR2 FQGTGA.

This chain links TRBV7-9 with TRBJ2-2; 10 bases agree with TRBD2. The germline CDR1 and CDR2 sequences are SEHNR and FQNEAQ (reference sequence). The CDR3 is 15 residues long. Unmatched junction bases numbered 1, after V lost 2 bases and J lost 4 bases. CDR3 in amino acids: CASSLLAGVTGELFF. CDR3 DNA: TGTGCCAGCAGCTTACTAGCGGGAGTCACCGGGGAGCTGTTTTTT.

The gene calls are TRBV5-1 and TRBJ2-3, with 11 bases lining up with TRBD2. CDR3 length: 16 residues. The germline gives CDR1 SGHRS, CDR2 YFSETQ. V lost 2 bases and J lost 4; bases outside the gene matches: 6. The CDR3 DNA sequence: TGCGCCAGCAGCTTCTCTAGCGGGAGGTTCGCAGATACGCAGTATTTT. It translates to CASSFSSGRFADTQYF. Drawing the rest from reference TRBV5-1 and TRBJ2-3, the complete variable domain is KAGVTQTPRYLIKTRGQQVTLSCSPISGHRSVSWYQQTPGQGLQFLFEYFSETQRNKGNFPGRFSGRQFSNSRSEMNVSTLELGDSALYLCASSFSSGRFADTQYFGPGTRLTVL.

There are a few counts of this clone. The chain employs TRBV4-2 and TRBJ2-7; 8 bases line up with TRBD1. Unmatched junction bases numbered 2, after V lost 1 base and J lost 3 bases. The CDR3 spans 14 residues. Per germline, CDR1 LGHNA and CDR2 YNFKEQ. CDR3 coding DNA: TGTGCCAGCAGCCAAGCTGGACAGGGCTACGAGCAGTACTTC. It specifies CASSQAGQGYEQYF.

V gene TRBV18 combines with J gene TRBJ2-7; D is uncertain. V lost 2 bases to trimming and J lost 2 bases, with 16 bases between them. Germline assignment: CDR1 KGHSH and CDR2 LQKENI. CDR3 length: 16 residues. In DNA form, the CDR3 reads TGTGCCAGCTCACCATCTACCGTACCTACCCCCTACGAGCAGTACTTC. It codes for CASSPSTVPTPYEQYF. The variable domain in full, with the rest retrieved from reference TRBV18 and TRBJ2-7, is NAGVMQNPRHLVRRRGQEARLRCSPMKGHSHVYWYRQLPEEGLKFMVYLQKENIIDESGMPKERFSAEFPKEGPSILRIQQVVRGDSAAYFCASSPSTVPTPYEQYFGPGTRLTVT.

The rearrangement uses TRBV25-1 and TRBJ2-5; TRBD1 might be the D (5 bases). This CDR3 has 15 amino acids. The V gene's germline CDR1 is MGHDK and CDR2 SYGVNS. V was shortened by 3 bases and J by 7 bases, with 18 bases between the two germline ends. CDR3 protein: CASSDLGQPWGTQYF. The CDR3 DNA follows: TGTGCCAGCAGTGACTTGGGGCAGCCTTGGGGGACCCAGTACTTC. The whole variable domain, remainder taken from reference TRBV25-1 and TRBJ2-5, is EADIYQTPRYLVIGTGKKITLECSQTMGHDKMYWYQQDPGMELHLIHYSYGVNSTEKGDLSSESTVSRIRTEHFPLTLESARPSHTSQYLCASSDLGQPWGTQYFGPGTRLLVL.

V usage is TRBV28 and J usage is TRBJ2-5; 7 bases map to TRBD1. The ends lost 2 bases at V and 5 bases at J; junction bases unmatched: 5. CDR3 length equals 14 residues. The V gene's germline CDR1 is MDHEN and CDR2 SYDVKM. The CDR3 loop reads CASSLHRGRETQYF. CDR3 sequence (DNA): TGTGCCAGCAGTTTACACAGGGGAAGGGAGACCCAGTACTTC. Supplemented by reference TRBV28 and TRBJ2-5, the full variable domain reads DVKVTQSSRYLVKRTGEKVFLECVQDMDHENMFWYRQDPGLGLRLIYFSYDVKMKEKGDIPEGYSVSREKKERFSLILESASTNQTSMYLCASSLHRGRETQYFGPGTRLLVL.

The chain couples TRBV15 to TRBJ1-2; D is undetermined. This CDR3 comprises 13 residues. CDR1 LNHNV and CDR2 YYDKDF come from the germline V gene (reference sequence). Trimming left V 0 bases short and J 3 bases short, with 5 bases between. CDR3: CATSRDGDYGYTF. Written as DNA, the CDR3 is TGTGCCACCAGCAGAGACGGGGACTATGGCTACACCTTC.

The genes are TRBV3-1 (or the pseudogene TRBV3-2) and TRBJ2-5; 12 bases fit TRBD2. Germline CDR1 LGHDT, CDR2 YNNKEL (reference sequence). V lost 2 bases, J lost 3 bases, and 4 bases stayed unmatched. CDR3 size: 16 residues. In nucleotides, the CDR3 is TGTGCCAGCAGCCAATTCTGGACTAGCGGGGAAGAGACCCAGTACTTC. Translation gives CASSQFWTSGEETQYF.

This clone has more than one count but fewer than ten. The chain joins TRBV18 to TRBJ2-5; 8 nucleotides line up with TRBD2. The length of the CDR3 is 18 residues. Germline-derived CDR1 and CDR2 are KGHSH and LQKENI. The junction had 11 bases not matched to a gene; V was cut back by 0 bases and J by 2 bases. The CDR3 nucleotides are TGTGCCAGCTCACCACCGCGTAATGTCGCGGGAGGACAAGAGACCCAGTACTTC. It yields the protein CASSPPRNVAGGQETQYF. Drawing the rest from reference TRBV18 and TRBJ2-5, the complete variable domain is NAGVMQNPRHLVRRRGQEARLRCSPMKGHSHVYWYRQLPEEGLKFMVYLQKENIIDESGMPKERFSAEFPKEGPSILRIQQVVRGDSAAYFCASSPPRNVAGGQETQYFGPGTRLLVL.

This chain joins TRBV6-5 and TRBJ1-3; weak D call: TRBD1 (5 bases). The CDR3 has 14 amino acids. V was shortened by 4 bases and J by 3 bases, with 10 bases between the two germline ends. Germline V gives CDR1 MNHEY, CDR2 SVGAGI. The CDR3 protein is CASSSAGVGNTIYF. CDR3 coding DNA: TGTGCCAGCAGTTCTGCGGGGGTTGGAAACACCATATATTTT.

The CDR3 loop is CASSVDGTGLSDTQYF. The CDR3, as DNA: TGTGCCAGCAGCGTGGACGGGACAGGGCTTTCGGATACGCAGTATTTT. V and J are TRBV5-4 and TRBJ2-3, with 9 bases fitting TRBD1. Per the germline V gene, CDR1 is SGHNT and CDR2 is YYREEE (reference sequence). The CDR3 has 16 amino acids. V shed 4 bases and J 6 bases; nucleotides not matched to a gene: 12.

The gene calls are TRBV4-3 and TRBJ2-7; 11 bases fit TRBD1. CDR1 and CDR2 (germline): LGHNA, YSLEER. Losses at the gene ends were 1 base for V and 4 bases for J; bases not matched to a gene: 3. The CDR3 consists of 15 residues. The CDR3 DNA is TGCGCCAGCAGCCAAGTAGGGACAGGGGGATACGAGCAGTACTTC. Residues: CASSQVGTGGYEQYF.

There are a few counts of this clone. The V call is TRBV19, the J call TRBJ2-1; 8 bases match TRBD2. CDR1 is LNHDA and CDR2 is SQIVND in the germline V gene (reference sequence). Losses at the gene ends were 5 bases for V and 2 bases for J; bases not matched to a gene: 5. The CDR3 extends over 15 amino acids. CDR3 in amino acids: CASSPTSGAYNEQFF. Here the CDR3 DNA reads TGTGCCAGTAGTCCAACTAGCGGAGCCTACAATGAGCAGTTCTTC.

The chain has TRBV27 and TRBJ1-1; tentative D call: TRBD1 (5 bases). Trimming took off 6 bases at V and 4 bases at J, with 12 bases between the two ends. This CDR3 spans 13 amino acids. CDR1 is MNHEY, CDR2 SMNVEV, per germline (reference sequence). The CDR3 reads CASRVNRGTEAFF. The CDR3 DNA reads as TGTGCCAGCAGAGTTAATAGGGGCACTGAAGCTTTCTTT.

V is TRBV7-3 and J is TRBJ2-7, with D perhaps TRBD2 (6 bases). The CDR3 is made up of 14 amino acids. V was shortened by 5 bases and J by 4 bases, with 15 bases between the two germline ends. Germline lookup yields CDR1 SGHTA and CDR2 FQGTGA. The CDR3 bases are TGTGCCAGCAGCCCCTGGGGAGGCGGGTACGAGCAGTACTTC. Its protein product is CASSPWGGGYEQYF.

This chain's CDR3 is CASSVEGRDNQPQHF. The CDR3 DNA is TGTGCCAGCAGCGTAGAGGGCAGGGACAATCAGCCCCAGCATTTT. This chain links TRBV9 with TRBJ1-5, with a weak D call TRBD1 (5 bases). V lost 0 bases and J 3 bases, leaving 10 bases between the germline ends. The germline gives CDR1 SGDLS, CDR2 YYNGEE. The CDR3 has 15 amino acids.

The chain's CDR3 is CASSFQGGTEAFF. CDR3 bases: TGCGCCAGCAGCTTCCAGGGAGGGACTGAAGCTTTCTTT. The V call is TRBV5-1, the J call TRBJ1-1, with D maybe TRBD1 (5 bases). Trimming removed 2 bases from V and 5 bases from J, with 10 bases in between. Germline-derived CDR1 and CDR2 are SGHRS and YFSETQ. This CDR3 is built from 13 residues.

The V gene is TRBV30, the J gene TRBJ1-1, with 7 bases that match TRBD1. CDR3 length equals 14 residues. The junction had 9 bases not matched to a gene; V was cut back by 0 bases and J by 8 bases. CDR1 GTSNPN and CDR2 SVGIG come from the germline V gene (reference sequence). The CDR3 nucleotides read TGTGCCTGGAGTGTAAAACAGGGGTGGACCGAAGCTTTCTTT. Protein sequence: CAWSVKQGWTEAFF.

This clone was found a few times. Here the CDR3 DNA reads TGTGCCAGCTCACCGGGACTAGCGAGAGGCTCCTACGAGCAGTACTTC. It encodes CASSPGLARGSYEQYF. The V call is TRBV18, the J call TRBJ2-7; 10 nucleotides agree with TRBD2. This CDR3 has 16 residues. V lost 3 bases and J lost 0; bases outside the gene matches: 5. CDR1 is KGHSH, CDR2 LQKENI, per germline.